A selection of T cell receptor beta chains follows, all from one sample in a study of T cells after yellow fever vaccination. In TCRdb, the 5' RACE reads were re-called with MiXCR into one record per CDR3 protein. Of under 150,000 distinct CDR3 sequences in the sample, 13% to 15% were seen once. The sample in question was CD8+ T cells sorted from PBMCs, obtained 5 days after the yellow fever booster vaccination. The receptors here all came from a man aged 18 to 35 who received the YFV17D yellow fever vaccine. Each CDR3 is given with its conserved first and last residue. A D gene is named only where the DNA matches it firmly. Clone size appears in some rows only: once, few, many, or a class for an expanded clone.

abundance	j_gene	d_gene	len	v_gene	CDR3nt	CDR3aa
many	TRBJ2-2	.	12	TRBV6-5	TGTGCCAGCAGTTACGGGTCCGGGGAGCTGTTTTTT	CASSYGSGELFF
few	TRBJ1-5	.	15	TRBV4-1	TGCGCCAGCAGCCAAGAAAAGACGGTAAATCAGCCCCAGCATTTT	CASSQEKTVNQPQHF
few	TRBJ2-1	.	12	TRBV7-9	TGTGCCAGCAGCTTAGAAGGGAGAGAGCAGTTCTTC	CASSLEGREQFF
few	TRBJ2-7	TRBD2	17	TRBV7-9	TGTGCCAGCAGCTCGACCTACTCTAGCGGGGTTACCTACGAGCAGTACTTC	CASSSTYSSGVTYEQYF
few	TRBJ2-7	TRBD2	16	TRBV4-3	TGCGCCAGCAGCCAAGATCGGGGGGGGTACACCTACGAGCAGTACTTC	CASSQDRGGYTYEQYF
few	TRBJ2-1	TRBD2	15	TRBV7-9	TGTGCCAGCAGCTTAGGCACTAGCGAACGCAATGAGCAGTTCTTC	CASSLGTSERNEQFF
.	TRBJ2-3	.	14	TRBV15	TGTGCCACCAGCAGGGAACAGGCCGTAGATACGCAGTATTTT	CATSREQAVDTQYF
few	TRBJ2-1	TRBD2	14	TRBV12-3/TRBV12-4	TGTGCCGGAGGACTAGCGGGCCCCTACAATGAGCAGTTCTTC	CAGGLAGPYNEQFF
few	TRBJ2-4	.	15	TRBV11-3	TGTGCCAGCAGCTTAGAACCCGAAGCCAAAAACATTCAGTACTTC	CASSLEPEAKNIQYF
few	TRBJ1-2	.	12	TRBV29-1	TGCAGCGTTGAAAGCTCTAACTATGGCTACACCTTC	CSVESSNYGYTF
few	TRBJ2-7	.	12	TRBV5-1	TGCGCCAGCAGCGCGACAGCCTACGAGCAGTACTTC	CASSATAYEQYF
few	TRBJ2-7	TRBD2	15	TRBV2	TGTGCCAGCAGTTTGAGCGGGGGGACACTCTACGAGCAGTACTTC	CASSLSGGTLYEQYF
.	TRBJ2-7	.	13	TRBV5-4	TGTGCCAGCAGCTTGGGGGGTTCGCTCGAGCAGTACTTC	CASSLGGSLEQYF
many	TRBJ2-3	TRBD1	14	TRBV9	TGTGCCAGCAGTTTGGACAGGAACACAGATACGCAGTATTTT	CASSLDRNTDTQYF
.	TRBJ2-7	TRBD2	14	TRBV20-1	TGCAGTGCTAGAACCGGGACTAGCTCCTACGAGCAGTACTTC	CSARTGTSSYEQYF
many	TRBJ2-1	.	16	TRBV4-1	TGCGCCAGCAGCCAAGAGGAAAGCGGACCCCAATTGGAGCAGTTCTTC	CASSQEESGPQLEQFF
many	TRBJ2-7	.	15	TRBV15	TGTGCCACCAGCAGCCCCGGGGTGCTCTCCTACGAGCAGTACTTC	CATSSPGVLSYEQYF
.	TRBJ2-5	.	12	TRBV6-2/TRBV6-3	TGTGCCAGCAGTTATGAGGGGGAGGGACAGTACTTC	CASSYEGEGQYF
few	TRBJ2-2	.	17	TRBV7-8	TGTGCCAGCAGCCCTCGGTCCGTCTTATGGGGCACCGGGGAGCTGTTTTTT	CASSPRSVLWGTGELFF
.	TRBJ2-1	.	13	TRBV6-5	TGTGCCAGCAGCCTCTTGGGGGCAGCTGAGCAGTTCTTC	CASSLLGAAEQFF
many	TRBJ2-7	.	14	TRBV4-2	TGTGCCAGCAGCCCCCACCCCAGCTCCTACGAGCAGTACTTC	CASSPHPSSYEQYF
.	TRBJ1-1	.	14	TRBV6-2/TRBV6-3	TGTGCCAGCGGCCCCGGGGGGGCGAACACTGAAGCTTTCTTT	CASGPGGANTEAFF
.	TRBJ1-5	.	15	TRBV20-1	TGCAGTGCTTCAGTCCGGGCAATTACGGGGGGGCCCCAGCATTTT	CSASVRAITGGPQHF
.	TRBJ1-2	.	19	TRBV12-3/TRBV12-4	TGTGCCAGCAGTTCCGGGCCCCCAACTAACCGGCAAGAAGGGTATGGCTACACCTTC	CASSSGPPTNRQEGYGYTF
many	TRBJ2-3	.	13	TRBV7-9	TGTGCCAGCAGCTTAGGGGGGCCAGATACGCAGTATTTT	CASSLGGPDTQYF
few	TRBJ1-3	.	15	TRBV7-6	TGTGCCAGCACCCCCGGTCCTGCGGGAGGAAACACCATATATTTT	CASTPGPAGGNTIYF
.	TRBJ2-7	.	13	TRBV12-3/TRBV12-4	TGTGCCAGCAGTTTATGGTCAGGGTACGAGCAGTACTTC	CASSLWSGYEQYF
.	TRBJ2-7	TRBD1	14	TRBV5-4	TGTGCCAGCAGCTCGACAGGGGAAGACTACGAGCAGTACTTC	CASSSTGEDYEQYF
.	TRBJ2-3	.	16	TRBV11-2	TGTGCCAGCAGCCGCCGGGACGGCCCTAGCACAGATACGCAGTATTTT	CASSRRDGPSTDTQYF
few	TRBJ1-1	.	15	TRBV30	TGTGCCTGGAGTCTCCCCCACAGGGAATACACTGAAGCTTTCTTT	CAWSLPHREYTEAFF
.	TRBJ1-1	.	15	TRBV4-1	TGCGCCAGCAGCCAAGATTCGGGGGGCAGGACTGAAGCTTTCTTT	CASSQDSGGRTEAFF
.	TRBJ2-3	.	14	TRBV6-2/TRBV6-3	TGTGCCAGCGTAAGGAGGATTGGGGTGGATACGCAGTATTTT	CASVRRIGVDTQYF
.	TRBJ1-1	.	14	TRBV4-1	TGCGCCAGCAGCCGGTCGGACGCGTACACTGAAGCTTTCTTT	CASSRSDAYTEAFF
.	TRBJ1-1	.	16	TRBV12-3/TRBV12-4	TGTGCCAGCAGCCGCAGGGGTGGGTACATGAACACTGAAGCTTTCTTT	CASSRRGGYMNTEAFF
few	TRBJ1-5	.	13	TRBV6-5	TGTGCCAGCAGTTACGGGAGGTGGCAGCCCCAGCATTTT	CASSYGRWQPQHF
.	TRBJ1-2	.	10	TRBV12-3/TRBV12-4	TGTGCCAGCGGGAATGGGCGCTACACCTTC	CASGNGRYTF
.	TRBJ1-2	.	13	TRBV4-1	TGCGCCAGCAGCCAAGTTGCGTACTATGGCTACACCTTC	CASSQVAYYGYTF
many	TRBJ1-1	TRBD1	16	TRBV15	TGTGCCACCAACCCAACAGGGGGCCCGCCAGGAACTGAAGCTTTCTTT	CATNPTGGPPGTEAFF
few	TRBJ2-5	TRBD1	16	TRBV5-1	TGCGCCAGCAGCTTTGGACAGGAATACCCCCAAGAGACCCAGTACTTC	CASSFGQEYPQETQYF
.	TRBJ2-5	.	14	TRBV14	TGTGCCAGCAGCCAAGCTGAGAATGTGGAGACCCAGTACTTC	CASSQAENVETQYF
few	TRBJ2-7	.	15	TRBV12-3/TRBV12-4	TGTGCCAGCAGTCTCGCCGCGGGCGGTTTCGACGAGCAGTACTTC	CASSLAAGGFDEQYF
.	TRBJ2-3	TRBD2	14	TRBV10-2	TGCGCCAGCAGTGTTCGGGGGGAGGCAGATACGCAGTATTTT	CASSVRGEADTQYF
.	TRBJ1-5	.	13	TRBV5-1	TGCGCCAGCAGCGTCAACGGTCTGGAGCCCCAGCATTTT	CASSVNGLEPQHF
.	TRBJ2-4	.	12	TRBV7-9	TGTGCCAGCAGCTCCTTAAAAAACATTCAGTACTTC	CASSSLKNIQYF
.	TRBJ1-6	.	16	TRBV12-3/TRBV12-4	TGTGCCAGCACTACAGGGTTCCCCTTTGATAATTCACCCCTCCACTTT	CASTTGFPFDNSPLHF
few	TRBJ2-4	.	16	TRBV7-9	TGTGCCAGCAGCTCCCTCGACTTGGACGCCAAAAACATTCAGTACTTC	CASSSLDLDAKNIQYF
few	TRBJ2-3	.	15	TRBV12-5	TGTGCTAGTGCGGGGGACCGGGGGCTGGGAGATACGCAGTATTTT	CASAGDRGLGDTQYF
few	TRBJ1-5	TRBD1	15	TRBV12-3/TRBV12-4	TGTGCCAGCAGTTTAGCGGCAGGGGGTGGCCAGCCCCAGCATTTT	CASSLAAGGGQPQHF
.	TRBJ1-2	.	12	TRBV6-2/TRBV6-3	TGTGCCAGCAGTTACGCGCCTTATGGCTACACCTTC	CASSYAPYGYTF
.	TRBJ2-1	TRBD1	14	TRBV20-1	TGCAGTGCCCCCGAGGGACAGGATTACAATGAGCAGTTCTTC	CSAPEGQDYNEQFF
.	TRBJ1-5	.	15	TRBV27	TGTGCCAGCAGCCCGGGCCCCGGACTATCGGTGCCCCAGCATTTT	CASSPGPGLSVPQHF
few	TRBJ2-2	.	15	TRBV7-9	TGTGCCAGCAGCTCCCGGGACACCTACACCGGGGAGCTGTTTTTT	CASSSRDTYTGELFF
.	TRBJ2-7	.	14	TRBV19	TGTGCCAGTAAAATTGGTGCAAATTCCTACGAGCAGTACTTC	CASKIGANSYEQYF
few	TRBJ2-1	TRBD2	17	TRBV7-3	TGTGCCAGCAGCTTAGGTATAGGACTAGCCGTGGGTAATGAGCAGTTCTTC	CASSLGIGLAVGNEQFF
few	TRBJ2-1	.	11	TRBV29-1	TGCAGCGTTGAAGGGGACAATGAGCAGTTCTTC	CSVEGDNEQFF
many	TRBJ1-4	.	13	TRBV7-2	TGTGCCAGCAGCTTAGGGTTAGAGGGAAAACTGTTTTTT	CASSLGLEGKLFF
.	TRBJ2-5	.	15	TRBV4-2	TGTGCCAGCAGCCAAGGGCCAGGGTCTGAAGAGACCCAGTACTTC	CASSQGPGSEETQYF
.	TRBJ1-2	.	15	TRBV4-1	TGCGCCAGCAGCCAAATGGCCTCAGGGTCCTATGGCTACACCTTC	CASSQMASGSYGYTF
.	TRBJ2-5	.	13	TRBV5-4	TGTGCCAGCAGTTCCCAGGGCCCTGAGACCCAGTACTTC	CASSSQGPETQYF